This TCR beta chain was sequenced for a study of shared clonotypes between healthy human individuals (dated by TCRdb to the early 2020s). At the level of the whole study: The cohort comprised two women and three men aged 18 to 49 years. Between about 0.94 and 10 billion PBMCs per donor were obtained by leukapheresis. For each donor, CD4 naive and CD4 memory were each run on three plates, CD8 naive on two plates, and CD8 memory on one plate. To estimate repertoire size and how much clonotypes are shared between individuals, the study performed deep sequencing of blood TCR repertoires from roughly five healthy adults. Different laboratories and diverse techniques were used to prepare libraries and sequence TCR repertoires, to increase sequencing depth and limit assay-specific biases. Overall results and qualifications from the work: Incomplete sequencing was indicated by rarefaction of sorted-subset datasets, despite the large sequencing depth. Based on pairwise subsampling, the degree of clonotype sharing among donors was expected to be affected by sequencing depth. The genetic and exposure-history diversity represented was limited by the small number of donors. Naive subsets generally had larger estimated clonotype richness than memory subsets did. Compared with non-shared clonotypes, the clonotypes found in all four sorted-subset donors had higher generation probabilities. Sharing across a handful of donors was observed for approximately 4.6% of naive CD4, less than 4% of naive CD8, 2% to 2.5% of memory CD4, and over 0.3% of memory CD8 clonotypes. Sampling was restricted to blood, and TCR repertoires in tissue are likely to differ from TCR repertoires in blood.

The donors were healthy, HIV-negative adults with no recently reported acute infections or vaccinations. All donors were Caucasian adults living in Nashville, Tennessee, USA. CD4+ T cells were enriched by magnetic negative selection, after which naive cells were positively selected on CD45RA and the negative fraction was taken as the memory subset. After blood collection by leukapheresis, PBMCs were isolated using Ficoll-Histopaque density gradient centrifugation and then cryopreserved in the vapor phase of liquid nitrogen. Analytical flow cytometry was used to check the purity and quantity of every magnetically sorted T cell population. Genomic DNA was isolated from each sorted fraction and quantified by UV absorbance on a Nanodrop 2000c. A note on this clone: Its target antigen remains unknown. It has no much larger one-base neighbor in the sample; base qualities were not kept.

Using the deep immunoSEQ assay, TCR CDR3 regions were amplified from genomic DNA by multiplex PCR. Genomic DNA extracted from each cell subset was distributed evenly over all wells of several immunoSEQ 96-well plates, and each plate served as one replicate. For sorted subsets, around 200 ng genomic DNA, equal to about 30,000 T cell genomes, was loaded into each replicate PCR. Purified libraries were measured with a Qubit 3.0 fluorometer, size-checked on a Bioanalyzer 2100, and measured again with the KAPA Library Quantification kit. Every immunoSEQ 96-well plate was sequenced on a separate single-read 150-cycle Illumina NextSeq 550 flow cell. On the authors' methods: Because the immunoSEQ output included only junctional sequences and no quality scores, the filtering could not be the same as the filtering used for full-length reads. To assign V/J genes and CDR3, sequences were annotated using PyIR, a Python wrapper for IgBLAST v1.9, with IMGT germline references. Any read was removed if the V/J assignment was weak (E-value above 1e-6), the CDR3 was missing, or the read contained stop codons, out-of-frame junctions, or ambiguous translated residues. V3J clonotypes were defined as sequences sharing the same inferred V gene, J gene, and CDR3 amino acid sequence. Percentage overlap between repertoires was calculated by dividing the number of shared unique clonotypes by the size of the smaller repertoire. Repertoire richness was assessed with RTK rarefaction, the Chao1 estimator, and Recon v2.1 estimates of unobserved clonotypes. For all TCRbeta clonotypes obtained by the gDNA method from a few donors, generation probabilities were computed with OLGA. TCRdb obtained this table from immuneACCESS and retained in-frame rearrangements with V and J assigned. These tables miss some clones; where compared with another copy, unresolved V genes account for less than half of the shortfall, and the remainder is unexplained. V and J calls and clone size are as listed in that table; D and trimming were resolved from the DNA. For this sample there are over 1.4 million clones; 95% to 97% appear just once. The ten top clones hold approximately 1.1% of the sample.

This clonotype was sampled from a man aged 25-40 years in good health. Sequenced input: naive CD4+ T cells sorted from blood. The sample's cell subset or site label, in plain terms: CD45RA+ positively selected.

The nucleotide sequence reads as follows: TGTGCCACCAGCAGAGACCCAGGGGGCGGTGAAGCTTTCTTT. Its protein product is CATSRDPGGGEAFF. The chain is made from TRBV15 and TRBJ1-1, and TRBD1 aligns with 8 junction nucleotides. From cysteine to phenylalanine, the CDR3 is 14 amino acids long. The CDR3 DNA has 42 bases and is translated from base 1. Via the germline V gene (reference sequence), CDR1 is LNHNV and CDR2 YYDKDF. Trimming removed 0 bases from V and 7 bases from J; the gene matches leave 4 bases unexplained.